The 21 T cell receptor beta chains presented below share a single source sample, sequenced in a study of blood T cell repertoires in COVID-19. TCRdb's copy holds only in-frame clones and misses some; the assay was immunoSEQ multiplex PCR. The sample includes 180,000 or so clones, around 80% seen only once; the top ten take roughly 15%. The sample consisted of peripheral blood. Receptor source: a woman between 70 and 85 years old with COVID-19, enrolled during active disease.

This chain uses TRBV20-1 with TRBJ1-2; D remains unclear. This CDR3 contains 9 residues. Trimming pared 5 bases from V and 6 bases from J, leaving 4 bases between. Germline CDR1 is DFQATT and CDR2 is SNEGSKA (reference sequence). The CDR3 protein is CSAYDGYTF. CDR3 sequence (DNA): TGCAGTGCTTATGATGGCTACACCTTC.

This chain links TRBV19 with TRBJ1-1, with D possibly matching TRBD1 (6 bases). CDR1 and CDR2 (germline): LNHDA, SQIVND (reference sequence). Deletions cut 0 bases from V and 12 bases from J, with 17 bases between. The CDR3 has 14 amino acids. CDR3: CASSIDHAGARTFF. The CDR3 nucleotides are TGTGCCAGTAGTATAGATCATGCGGGGGCTAGAACTTTCTTT.

The chain employs TRBV28 and TRBJ2-5; D is possibly TRBD2 (7 bases). V was pared by 8 bases and J by 2 bases, with 18 bases between. The germline V gene encodes CDR1 MDHEN and CDR2 SYDVKM. CDR3 size: 15 residues. The CDR3 spells CASRGAQGPQETQYF. CDR3 nucleotides: TGTGCCAGCCGGGGGGCGCAGGGACCACAAGAGACCCAGTACTTC.

This rearrangement joins TRBV28 to TRBJ1-2, with D tentatively TRBD1 (5 bases). The CDR3 is made up of 13 amino acids. Germline values: CDR1 MDHEN, CDR2 SYDVKM. Trimming pared 2 bases from V and 8 bases from J, leaving 12 bases between. The CDR3, as DNA: TGTGCCAGCAGTTTACCCCGGGGGGGAGGCTACACCTTC. Amino acids: CASSLPRGGGYTF.

This chain links TRBV11-3 with TRBJ2-1, with unresolved D. The V end was cut by 2 bases, the J end by 6 bases, with 8 bases between. CDR1 and CDR2 from the germline V gene are SGHNT and YENEEA. The CDR3 has 13 amino acids. CDR3 sequence (DNA): TGTGCCAGCAGCTTAAGCCTCGGCAATGAGCAGTTCTTC. Amino acid sequence: CASSLSLGNEQFF. Full variable domain (outside the CDR3, taken from reference TRBV11-3 and TRBJ2-1): EAGVVQSPRYKIIEKKQPVAFWCNPISGHNTLYWYLQNLGQGPELLIRYENEEAVDDSQLPKDRFSAERLKGVDSTLKIQPAELGDSAVYLCASSLSLGNEQFFGPGTRLTVL.

The chain couples TRBV7-6 to TRBJ2-5; 9 bases fit TRBD2. V lost 2 bases to trimming and J lost 3 bases; unmatched junction nucleotides: 7. Germline values: CDR1 SGHVS, CDR2 FNYEAQ. This CDR3 comprises 16 residues. CDR3 in DNA: TGTGCCAGCAGCTTAATCGCTAGCGGGACGAAAGAGACCCAGTACTTC. Translated: CASSLIASGTKETQYF.

The CDR3 is CASGPTRGGGTEAFF. CDR3 nucleotides: TGTGCTAGTGGCCCGACCCGAGGAGGTGGGACTGAAGCTTTCTTT. The J gene is TRBJ1-1, the V gene TRBV12-5; D is uncertain. Between the trimmed V and J ends, which lost 6 bases and 5 bases, there was a span of 19 bases. CDR3 length: 15 amino acids. The germline V gene encodes CDR1 LGHNT and CDR2 FRNRAP.

The genes are TRBV28 and TRBJ1-2; D possibly corresponds to TRBD1 (5 bases). CDR3 length: 14 amino acids. Germline values: CDR1 MDHEN, CDR2 SYDVKM. V lost 6 bases and J 3 bases, leaving 14 bases between the germline ends. The CDR3, as DNA: TGTGCCAGCAGCCAATTCGCCAGGGACTATGGCTACACCTTC. Amino acid sequence: CASSQFARDYGYTF.

The V gene is TRBV5-1, the J gene TRBJ2-5, with 8 nucleotides matching TRBD2. Germline V lookup: CDR1 SGHRS, CDR2 YFSETQ. CDR3 length: 14 amino acids. V trimming: 0 bases; J trimming: 5 bases; junction bases outside the gene matches: 3. The chain's CDR3 is CASSLEGLAETQYF. CDR3 bases: TGCGCCAGCAGCTTGGAAGGACTAGCTGAGACCCAGTACTTC.

The chain combines TRBV2 with TRBJ1-3; D remains ambiguous. From germline, CDR1 is SNHLY and CDR2 FYNNEI. V was shortened by 7 bases and J by 2 bases, with 6 bases between the two germline ends. The CDR3 extends over 12 amino acids. The chain's CDR3 is CASKQAGNTIYF. In nucleotides, the CDR3 is TGTGCCAGCAAGCAGGCTGGAAACACCATATATTTT.

The chain employs TRBV18 and TRBJ2-7, with D possibly matching TRBD2 (5 bases). CDR3 length equals 18 residues. From germline, CDR1 is KGHSH and CDR2 LQKENI. Trimming took 1 base from V and 0 from J, leaving 19 bases between them. CDR3 sequence: CASSPRGIRGRSSYEQYF. The DNA for the CDR3 is TGTGCCAGCTCACCACGAGGGATCCGAGGCCGAAGCTCCTACGAGCAGTACTTC.

V gene TRBV7-2 combines with J gene TRBJ1-5, with 9 positions matching TRBD1. This CDR3 comprises 15 residues. The trim removed 1 base at V and 6 bases at J, leaving 4 bases unmatched. In germline, CDR1 is SGHTA, CDR2 FQGNSA. The CDR3 here is CASSLGGTGPQPQHF. The CDR3 DNA follows: TGTGCCAGCAGCTTAGGTGGGACAGGGCCTCAGCCCCAGCATTTT.

V gene TRBV5-5 combines with J gene TRBJ1-5, with 7 bases that match TRBD1. This CDR3 comprises 16 residues. With V trimmed by 0 bases and J by 0 bases, 3 bases remained unmatched. Germline assignment: CDR1 SGHKS and CDR2 YYEKEE (reference sequence). CDR3 bases: TGTGCCAGCAGCTTGGCAGGGGGGAATAGCAATCAGCCCCAGCATTTT. Its protein is CASSLAGGNSNQPQHF.

V usage is TRBV27 and J usage is TRBJ1-2; D uncertain. The V gene lost 5 bases and the J gene lost 11 bases, with 15 bases spanning the gap. The length of the CDR3 is 12 residues. CDR1 is MNHEY, CDR2 SMNVEV, per germline (reference sequence). This CDR3 is CASSGTTRTYTF. As DNA, the CDR3 is TGTGCCAGCAGTGGCACAACTCGGACTTACACCTTC.

Written as DNA, the CDR3 is TGTGCCAGCAGCAAAGGCGCCCGGACTAGTCGGACGCAGTATTTT. As protein: CASSKGARTSRTQYF. The chain recombines TRBV21-1 with TRBJ2-3; the DNA was not used to check the table's D call, TRBD2. TRBV21-1 is noted as a pseudogene. The CDR3 has 15 residues.

The sample holds a few counts of this clone. Written as DNA, the CDR3 is TGTGCCAGTTTTGACGGAGCCTACGAGCAGTACTTC. This translates into CASFDGAYEQYF. V is TRBV6-5 and J is TRBJ2-7; D is unresolved. Trimming shortened V by 9 bases and J by 2 bases, and 11 bases separated the two germline ends. This CDR3 is built from 12 residues. Germline-derived CDR1 and CDR2 are MNHEY and SVGAGI.

This clone is a singleton in its sample. The rearrangement uses TRBV7-8 and TRBJ2-2; 7 bases are a match to TRBD1. The CDR3 covers 18 residues. Germline V gene sequence: CDR1 SGHVS, CDR2 FQNEAQ. V was clipped by 1 base and J by 1 base; unmatched bases: 9. CDR3 loop: CASSLDGRRTGNTGELFF. The DNA of the CDR3 is TGTGCCAGCAGCTTAGATGGACGGCGGACAGGGAACACCGGGGAGCTGTTTTTT.

This clone was counted once. The rearrangement links TRBV6-5 to TRBJ1-3; 8 bases fit TRBD1. After removal of 8 bases from V and 8 bases from J, the junction contained 8 bases not matched to a gene. This CDR3 is 13 amino acids long. Germline CDR1 is MNHEY and CDR2 is SVGAGI. CDR3 in DNA: TGTGCCAGCGGAAAATACAGGGGGGACACCATATATTTT. Its translation: CASGKYRGDTIYF.

The count of this clone is one. The chain couples TRBV18 to TRBJ2-1; 11 bases map to TRBD2. V lost 4 bases and J lost 9; bases outside the gene matches: 23. The CDR3 length is 20 residues. Germline loops: CDR1 KGHSH, CDR2 LQKENI. The CDR3 region is CASSLLPLSLGTSGGGEQFF. CDR3 sequence (DNA): TGTGCCAGCTCACTCCTCCCGTTGAGCCTCGGGACTAGCGGAGGGGGTGAGCAGTTCTTC.

This chain joins TRBV10-3 and TRBJ1-6, with D hard to call. The V and J ends lost 8 bases and 9 bases respectively, with 26 bases between them. The CDR3 runs 17 residues. Germline V lookup: CDR1 ENHRY, CDR2 SYGVKD. The CDR3 DNA sequence: TGTGCCATCCGGCCCGCCGACTTGTTGGGTTCGGGTTCACCCCTCCACTTT. Residues: CAIRPADLLGSGSPLHF.

The gene calls are TRBV9 and TRBJ2-3, with a tentative D call TRBD2 (6 bases). The CDR3 length is 17 residues. The ends were cut back, 0 bases at V and 4 bases at J, with 18 bases in the middle. Per germline, CDR1 SGDLS and CDR2 YYNGEE. CDR3 region: CASSVEVAGLFPDTQYF. The CDR3, as DNA: TGTGCCAGCAGCGTAGAAGTGGCGGGGTTGTTCCCAGATACGCAGTATTTT.